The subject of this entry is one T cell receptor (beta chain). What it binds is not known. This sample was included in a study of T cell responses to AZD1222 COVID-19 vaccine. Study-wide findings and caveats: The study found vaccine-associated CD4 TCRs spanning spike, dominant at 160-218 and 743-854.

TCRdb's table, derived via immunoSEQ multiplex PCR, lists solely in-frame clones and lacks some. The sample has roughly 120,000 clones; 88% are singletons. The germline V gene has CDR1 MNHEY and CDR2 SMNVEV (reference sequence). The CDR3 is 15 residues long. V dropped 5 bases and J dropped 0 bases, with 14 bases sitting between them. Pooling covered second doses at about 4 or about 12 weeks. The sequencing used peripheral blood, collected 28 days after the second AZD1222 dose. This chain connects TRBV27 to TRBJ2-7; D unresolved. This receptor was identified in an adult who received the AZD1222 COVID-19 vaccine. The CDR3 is CASSPPGWSSYEQYF. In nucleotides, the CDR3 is TGTGCCAGCAGTCCCCCCGGCTGGAGCTCCTACGAGCAGTACTTC.